Listed here are 20 T cell receptor beta chains from one sample, sequenced in a study of blood T cell repertoires in COVID-19. Sequencing used immunoSEQ multiplex PCR; TCRdb keeps in-frame clones, though not all of them. The sample has 250,000 or so clones; 70% to 90% are singletons. The specimen sequenced was PBMCs or T cells enriched from blood (not recorded which). These receptors were taken from a woman aged 45-60 years who had recovered from COVID-19.

This clone showed up just once. V gene TRBV4-2 combines with J gene TRBJ2-1; TRBD2 matches 9 bases. This CDR3 has 15 residues. CDR1 and CDR2 (germline): LGHNA, YNFKEQ. With 6 bases clipped from V and 7 bases from J, the junction kept 10 bases outside the gene matches. The CDR3 DNA reads TGTGCCAGCAGAGCAACTGGCGGGGGGGGAAATGAGCAGTTCTTC. Translated, it gives CASRATGGGGNEQFF.

The chain links TRBV7-3 to TRBJ2-2; D ambiguous. V gave up 3 bases and J gave up 0 bases, with 11 bases separating them. Germline lookup yields CDR1 SGHTA and CDR2 FQGTGA. This CDR3 has 16 residues. In nucleotides, the CDR3 is TGTGCCAGCAGCTTCTCGGGTATTACGAACACCGGGGAGCTGTTTTTT. Translating it yields CASSFSGITNTGELFF.

V usage is TRBV5-1 and J usage is TRBJ2-1, with D possibly matching TRBD1 (5 bases). Germline CDR1 SGHRS, CDR2 YFSETQ. V lost 5 bases and J lost 10, with 19 bases in between. The CDR3 has 14 residues. DNA of the CDR3: TGCGCCAGCAGTTCCCCCGCCGACAGTATGGAGCAGTTCTTC. The encoded protein is CASSSPADSMEQFF.

This clone was observed once. The chain couples TRBV2 to TRBJ1-3; no clear D. Germline values: CDR1 SNHLY, CDR2 FYNNEI. Trimming pared 7 bases from V and 0 bases from J, leaving 10 bases between. The CDR3 totals 14 residues. CDR3 sequence: CASNTDYSGNTIYF. The CDR3 DNA reads TGTGCCAGCAATACGGACTACTCTGGAAACACCATATATTTT. Filled out from reference TRBV2 and TRBJ1-3, the complete variable domain reads EPEVTQTPSHQVTQMGQEVILRCVPISNHLYFYWYRQILGQKVEFLVSFYNNEISEKSEIFDDQFSVERPDGSNFTLKIRSTKLEDSAMYFCASNTDYSGNTIYFGEGSWLTVV.

This rearrangement joins TRBV6-5 to TRBJ2-5; 8 nucleotides match TRBD1. CDR3 length equals 14 residues. V lost 10 bases and J lost 4; bases outside the gene matches: 11. CDR1 and CDR2 (germline): MNHEY, SVGAGI. This CDR3 is CATRGQGLGETQYF. CDR3 DNA sequence: TGTGCCACCAGAGGACAGGGACTTGGAGAGACCCAGTACTTC.

The J gene is TRBJ1-3, the V gene TRBV29-1; TRBD1 aligns across 7 bases. V was pared by 6 bases and J by 0 bases, with 26 bases of the junction left unmatched. Germline V gene data show CDR1 as SQVTM and CDR2 as ANQGSEA. The CDR3 sequence is 21 residues long. The CDR3 bases are TGCAGCGTCGCCACAGGGGCCCTAGCCCGTAAATTAAATTACTCTGGAAACACCATATATTTT. Amino acids: CSVATGALARKLNYSGNTIYF.

In DNA, the CDR3 is TGTGCCAGCAGCTCCAAACGGGACAAGGGGGCTTCACCCCTCCACTTT. This encodes CASSSKRDKGASPLHF. The chain has TRBV5-6 and TRBJ1-6, with 7 bases fitting TRBD1. Germline V gene sequence: CDR1 SGHDT, CDR2 YYEEEE. This CDR3 spans 16 amino acids. V was clipped by 3 bases and J by 9 bases; unmatched bases: 12.

V usage is TRBV28 and J usage is TRBJ2-3; D gene unclear. Trimming shortened V by 7 bases and J by 0 bases, and 5 bases separated the two germline ends. Germline CDR1 and CDR2: MDHEN and SYDVKM. The CDR3 covers 12 residues. CDR3 region: CASMRSTDTQYF. In DNA, the CDR3 is TGTGCCAGCATGAGGAGCACAGATACGCAGTATTTT.

The chain links TRBV5-1 to TRBJ2-5; weak D call: TRBD1 (5 bases). CDR1 SGHRS and CDR2 YFSETQ come from the germline V gene. The V and J ends lost 7 bases and 0 bases respectively, with 10 bases between them. The CDR3 is made up of 13 amino acids. The CDR3 protein is CASHPGYQETQYF. The DNA for the CDR3 is TGCGCCAGCCACCCAGGGTACCAAGAGACCCAGTACTTC.

The chain couples TRBV27 to TRBJ1-5; unclear D gene. Germline-derived CDR1 and CDR2 are MNHEY and SMNVEV (reference sequence). The CDR3 runs to 13 residues. V lost 5 bases to trimming and J lost 4 bases, with 9 bases between them. The CDR3 DNA sequence: TGTGCCAGCAGTAGGGAGGCTAATCAGCCCCAGCATTTT. Translated: CASSREANQPQHF.

J is TRBJ1-2 and V is TRBV2; 10 bases map to TRBD1. With V trimmed by 4 bases and J by 6 bases, 2 bases remained unmatched. CDR3 length: 13 residues. In germline, CDR1 is SNHLY, CDR2 FYNNEI. In nucleotides, the CDR3 is TGTGCCAGCAGTGCGGGGACAGGGGATGGCTACACCTTC. Translation gives CASSAGTGDGYTF.

The rearrangement uses TRBV4-1 and TRBJ2-4; perhaps TRBD2 as D (5 bases). The germline V and J ends were trimmed by 3 bases and 0 bases, with 9 bases remaining between them. The CDR3 spans 15 residues. Per the germline V gene, CDR1 is MGHRA and CDR2 is YSYEKL. CDR3 DNA: TGCGCCAGCAGCCAGACTGGAGGAGCCAAAAACATTCAGTACTTC. This encodes CASSQTGGAKNIQYF.

This clone was seen more than once but under ten times. The chain combines TRBV4-1 with TRBJ2-7, with 10 bases aligning to TRBD1. The V gene end was trimmed by 1 base and the J gene end by 6 bases; junction bases not matched to a gene: 6. Germline assignment: CDR1 MGHRA and CDR2 YSYEKL. This CDR3 region has 15 residues. The CDR3 sequence: CASSQGPTGGGEQYF. CDR3 DNA sequence: TGCGCCAGCAGCCAAGGACCGACAGGGGGCGGCGAGCAGTACTTC.

The chain has TRBV19 and TRBJ1-5; maybe TRBD1 (5 bases). The V end lost 7 bases, the J end lost 1 base, and 14 bases lay between the germline ends. CDR1 is LNHDA, CDR2 SQIVND, per germline (reference sequence). This CDR3 is built from 15 residues. CDR3 sequence: CASNALQGSNQPQHF. The CDR3 DNA reads TGTGCCAGTAATGCACTCCAGGGCAGCAATCAGCCCCAGCATTTT.

V is TRBV4-2 and J is TRBJ2-1; TRBD2 is a possible D gene (6 bases). Germline loops: CDR1 LGHNA, CDR2 YNFKEQ. The ends were cut back, 4 bases at V and 1 base at J, with 29 bases in the middle. This CDR3 has 21 residues. CDR3 bases: TGTGCCAGCAGCCCCTACGTCCGAGTGGGACTTACCACTCATTCCTACAATGAGCAGTTCTTC. Translation gives CASSPYVRVGLTTHSYNEQFF.

V and J are TRBV2 and TRBJ1-4; 8 positions match TRBD1. The length of the CDR3 is 15 residues. Germline CDR1 reads SNHLY; CDR2 reads FYNNEI. With V trimmed by 3 bases and J by 8 bases, 8 bases remained unmatched. CDR3 loop: CASSDLTGAGEKLFF. CDR3 DNA sequence: TGTGCCAGCAGTGACCTGACAGGGGCCGGGGAAAAACTGTTTTTT.

This chain joins TRBV5-1 and TRBJ2-4; no clear D gene. Germline V CDR1 and CDR2: SGHRS, YFSETQ. V dropped 0 bases and J dropped 9 bases, with 19 bases sitting between them. This CDR3 contains 16 residues. DNA of the CDR3: TGCGCCAGCAGCTTGGCCGGGTCCGCTGCGGAATTCATTCAGTACTTC. Translating it yields CASSLAGSAAEFIQYF. The entire variable domain, with the rest obtained from reference TRBV5-1 and TRBJ2-4, is as follows: KAGVTQTPRYLIKTRGQQVTLSCSPISGHRSVSWYQQTPGQGLQFLFEYFSETQRNKGNFPGRFSGRQFSNSRSEMNVSTLELGDSALYLCASSLAGSAAEFIQYFGAGTRLSVL.

V is TRBV5-5 and J is TRBJ2-7, with TRBD2 matching 13 bases. Germline V gene lookup returns CDR1 SGHKS and CDR2 YYEKEE (reference sequence). The CDR3 length is 16 residues. Trimming took 0 bases from V and 4 from J; bases not matched to a gene: 4. The CDR3, as DNA: TGTGCCAGCAGCTTGGTCGGGACTAGCGGGATTTACGAGCAGTACTTC. Protein sequence: CASSLVGTSGIYEQYF.

V is TRBV28 and J is TRBJ1-5; D not resolved. This CDR3 region has 16 residues. Germline V lookup: CDR1 MDHEN, CDR2 SYDVKM. V dropped 6 bases and J dropped 2 bases, with 17 bases sitting between them. Here the CDR3 reads CASRGNSGGGNQPQHF. CDR3 bases: TGTGCCAGCAGGGGAAATTCCGGAGGTGGCAATCAGCCCCAGCATTTT.

The rearrangement joins TRBV30 to TRBJ1-5, with D maybe TRBD1 (6 bases). The CDR3 has 14 amino acids. The V end lost 7 bases, the J end lost 0 bases, and 13 bases lay between the germline ends. From germline, CDR1 is GTSNPN and CDR2 SVGIG (reference sequence). CDR3 in amino acids: CAYQTGNSNQPQHF. The CDR3 DNA is TGTGCCTACCAAACAGGGAATAGCAATCAGCCCCAGCATTTT. Full variable domain (missing parts from reference TRBV30 and TRBJ1-5): SQTIHQWPATLVQPVGSPLSLECTVEGTSNPNLYWYRQAAGRGLQLLFYSVGIGQISSEVPQNLSASRPQDRQFILSSKKLLLSDSGFYLCAYQTGNSNQPQHFGDGTRLSIL.